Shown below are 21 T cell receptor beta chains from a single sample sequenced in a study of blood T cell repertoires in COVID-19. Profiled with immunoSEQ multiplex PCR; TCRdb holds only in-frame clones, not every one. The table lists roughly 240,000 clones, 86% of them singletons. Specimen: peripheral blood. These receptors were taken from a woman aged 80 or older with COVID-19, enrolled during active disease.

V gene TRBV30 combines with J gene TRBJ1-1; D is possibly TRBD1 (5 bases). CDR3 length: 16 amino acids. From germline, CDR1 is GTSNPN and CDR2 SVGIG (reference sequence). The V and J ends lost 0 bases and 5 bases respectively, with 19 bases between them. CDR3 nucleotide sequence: TGTGCCTGGAGTGTAATCACGGCGGGGCTTTGGACTGAAGCTTTCTTT. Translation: CAWSVITAGLWTEAFF.

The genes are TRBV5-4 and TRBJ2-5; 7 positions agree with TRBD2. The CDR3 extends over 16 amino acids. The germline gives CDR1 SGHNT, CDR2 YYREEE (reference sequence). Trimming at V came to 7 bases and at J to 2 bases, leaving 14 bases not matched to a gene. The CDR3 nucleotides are TGTGCCAGCGCTCTAGTTACCCCAGCGGGGCAAGAGACCCAGTACTTC. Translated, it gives CASALVTPAGQETQYF.

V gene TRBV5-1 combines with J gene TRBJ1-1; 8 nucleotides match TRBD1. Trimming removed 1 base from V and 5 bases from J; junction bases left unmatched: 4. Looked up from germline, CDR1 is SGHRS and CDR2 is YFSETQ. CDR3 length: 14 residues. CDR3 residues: CASSLTGGETEAFF. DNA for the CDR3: TGCGCCAGCAGCTTGACAGGGGGTGAGACTGAAGCTTTCTTT.

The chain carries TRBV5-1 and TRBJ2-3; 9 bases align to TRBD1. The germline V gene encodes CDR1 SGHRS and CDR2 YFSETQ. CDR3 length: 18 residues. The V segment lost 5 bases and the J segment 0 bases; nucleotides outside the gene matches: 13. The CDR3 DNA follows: TGCGCCAGCAGAAACGGACAGGGGAGGACCGGTAGCACAGATACGCAGTATTTT. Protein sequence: CASRNGQGRTGSTDTQYF.

The CDR3 region has the DNA TGTGCCAGCAGCAACCGGGACTGGTATAATGAAAAACTGTTTTTT. This encodes CASSNRDWYNEKLFF. This chain uses TRBV25-1 with TRBJ1-4; D might be TRBD1 (5 bases). Trimming took off 6 bases at V and 4 bases at J, with 15 bases between the two ends. The CDR3 has 15 residues. Germline V gene sequence: CDR1 MGHDK, CDR2 SYGVNS.

The DNA of the CDR3 is TGTGCCTCGATAACAGGGGGCGGCGGCTACACCTTC. Translated: CASITGGGGYTF. V is TRBV30 and J is TRBJ1-2, with 9 bases aligning to TRBD1. The CDR3 consists of 12 residues. The germline CDR1 and CDR2 sequences are GTSNPN and SVGIG (reference sequence). With 7 bases clipped from V and 8 bases from J, the junction kept 8 bases outside the gene matches.

For the CDR3, the DNA is TGTGCCAGCAACGAACAGGGTCAAGTTAATGAAAAACTGTTTTTT. Encoded protein: CASNEQGQVNEKLFF. The rearrangement links TRBV6-6 to TRBJ1-4, with a tentative D call TRBD1 (6 bases). The CDR3 sequence is 15 residues long. V dropped 7 bases and J dropped 4 bases, with 16 bases sitting between them. Germline V CDR1 and CDR2: MNHNY, SVGAGI (reference sequence).

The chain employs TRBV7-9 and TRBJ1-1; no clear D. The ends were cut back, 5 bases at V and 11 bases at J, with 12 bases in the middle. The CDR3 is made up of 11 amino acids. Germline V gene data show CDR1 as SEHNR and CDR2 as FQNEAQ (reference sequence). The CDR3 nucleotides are TGTGCCAGCAGCCAAGCCCCGGGGGCTTTCTTT. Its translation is CASSQAPGAFF.

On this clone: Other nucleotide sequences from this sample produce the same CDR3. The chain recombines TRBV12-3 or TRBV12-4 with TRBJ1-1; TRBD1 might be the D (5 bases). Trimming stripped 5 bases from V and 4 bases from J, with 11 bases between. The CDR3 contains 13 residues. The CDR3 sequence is CASSLREGTEAFF. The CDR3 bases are TGTGCCAGCAGTCTCAGGGAAGGCACTGAAGCTTTCTTT.

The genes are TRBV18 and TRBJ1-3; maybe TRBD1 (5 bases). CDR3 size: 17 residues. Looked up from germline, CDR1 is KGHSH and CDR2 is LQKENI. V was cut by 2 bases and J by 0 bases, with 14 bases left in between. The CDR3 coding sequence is TGTGCCAGCTCACCATGGGGGGACGAAAGCTCTGGAAACACCATATATTTT. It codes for CASSPWGDESSGNTIYF.

The DNA of the CDR3 is TGTGCCAGCAGGAGTACTAACTATGGCTACACCTTC. Translation: CASRSTNYGYTF. The rearrangement uses TRBV25-1 and TRBJ1-2; D ambiguous. This CDR3 is built from 12 residues. V was pared by 6 bases and J by 0 bases, with 5 bases between. Germline V gene sequence: CDR1 MGHDK, CDR2 SYGVNS.

The CDR3 region has the DNA TGTGCCAGCAGTATGAGTCCCGCAGGGGGTTACGAGCAGTACGTC. This gives the protein CASSMSPAGGYEQYV. The V and J genes are TRBV2 and TRBJ2-7, with TRBD1 matching 7 bases. The CDR3 spans 15 residues. The germline V gene encodes CDR1 SNHLY and CDR2 FYNNEI. V was pared by 5 bases and J by 4 bases, with 11 bases of the junction left unmatched.

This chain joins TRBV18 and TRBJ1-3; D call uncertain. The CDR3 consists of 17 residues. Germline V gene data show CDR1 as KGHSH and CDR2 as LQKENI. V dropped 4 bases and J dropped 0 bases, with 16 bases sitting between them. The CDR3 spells CASSQSAGGLSGNTIYF. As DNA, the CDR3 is TGTGCCAGCTCACAATCTGCCGGAGGCCTCTCTGGAAACACCATATATTTT. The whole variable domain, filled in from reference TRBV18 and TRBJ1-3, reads NAGVMQNPRHLVRRRGQEARLRCSPMKGHSHVYWYRQLPEEGLKFMVYLQKENIIDESGMPKERFSAEFPKEGPSILRIQQVVRGDSAAYFCASSQSAGGLSGNTIYFGEGSWLTVV.

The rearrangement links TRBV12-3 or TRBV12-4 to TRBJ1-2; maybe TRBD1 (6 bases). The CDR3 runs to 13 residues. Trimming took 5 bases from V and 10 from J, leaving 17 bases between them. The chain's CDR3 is CASSARDTYSYTF. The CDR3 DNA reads TGTGCCAGCAGTGCAAGGGACACCTATTCCTACACCTTC.

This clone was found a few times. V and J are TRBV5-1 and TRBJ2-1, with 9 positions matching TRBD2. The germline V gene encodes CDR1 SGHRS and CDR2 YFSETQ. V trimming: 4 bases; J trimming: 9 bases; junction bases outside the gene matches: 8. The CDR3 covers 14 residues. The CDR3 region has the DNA TGCGCCAGCAGCCTCACGGGACTAGCAGTTGAGCAGTTCTTC. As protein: CASSLTGLAVEQFF.

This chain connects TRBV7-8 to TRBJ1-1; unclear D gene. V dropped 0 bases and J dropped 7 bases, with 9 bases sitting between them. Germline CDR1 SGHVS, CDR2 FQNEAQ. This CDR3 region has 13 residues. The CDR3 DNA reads TGTGCCAGCAGCTTAGCCCAGGTTGGTGAAGCTTTCTTT. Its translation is CASSLAQVGEAFF.

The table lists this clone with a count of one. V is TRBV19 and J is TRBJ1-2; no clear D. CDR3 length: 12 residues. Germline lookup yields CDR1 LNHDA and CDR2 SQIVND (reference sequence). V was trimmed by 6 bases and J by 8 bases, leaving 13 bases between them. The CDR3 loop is CASSPGVRGYTF. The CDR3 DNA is TGTGCCAGTAGCCCCGGAGTTAGGGGCTACACCTTC.

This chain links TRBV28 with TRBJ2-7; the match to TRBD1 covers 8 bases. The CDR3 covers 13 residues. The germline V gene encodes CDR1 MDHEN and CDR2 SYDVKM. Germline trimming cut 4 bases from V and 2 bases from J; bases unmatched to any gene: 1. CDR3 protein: CASSSTGAYEQYV. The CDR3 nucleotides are TGTGCCAGCAGTTCGACAGGGGCCTACGAGCAGTACGTC.

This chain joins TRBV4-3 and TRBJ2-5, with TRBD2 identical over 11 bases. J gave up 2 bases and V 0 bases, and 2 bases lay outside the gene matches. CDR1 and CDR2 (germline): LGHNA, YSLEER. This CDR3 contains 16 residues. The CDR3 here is CASSQETSGGQETQYF. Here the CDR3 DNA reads TGCGCCAGCAGCCAAGAAACTAGCGGGGGACAAGAGACCCAGTACTTC.

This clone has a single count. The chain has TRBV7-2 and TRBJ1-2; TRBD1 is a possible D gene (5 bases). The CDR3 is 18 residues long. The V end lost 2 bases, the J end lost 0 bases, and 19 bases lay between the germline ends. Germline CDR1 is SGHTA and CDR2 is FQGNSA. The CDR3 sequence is CASSLTQQMIRANYGYTF. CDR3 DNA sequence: TGTGCCAGCAGCTTAACGCAGCAGATGATCAGGGCTAACTATGGCTACACCTTC.

DNA of the CDR3: TGCGCCAGCAGCTTGGAAGGGGGCAACCGGAACACTGAAGCTTTCTTT. Translated, it gives CASSLEGGNRNTEAFF. The chain employs TRBV5-1 and TRBJ1-1, with 7 bases matching TRBD1. CDR1 and CDR2 from the germline V gene are SGHRS and YFSETQ. This CDR3 comprises 16 residues. V was clipped by 0 bases and J by 1 base; unmatched bases: 6.